Reported below is one T cell receptor beta chain. The V end lost 4 bases, the J end lost 3 bases, and 9 bases lay between the germline ends. Looked up from germline, CDR1 is LGHNA and CDR2 is YSLEER. The CDR3 consists of 13 residues. 13 Jbeta primers and 60 Vbeta primers were used for the PCR. As handled by the study authors: Later, roughly 80 million unique TCR beta chains were counted in an analysis, and some 10 million of them were shared. The method was immunoSEQ multiplex PCR; TCRdb's version includes in-frame clones alone and lacks a portion of them. V, J and clone size are those of that table, while D and trimming were read from the DNA. The sample includes 200,000 or so clones, around 82% of them seen just once. This sample was included in a study of cytomegalovirus exposure and HLA in healthy donors.

Sequences were obtained from PBMCs. J is TRBJ1-2 and V is TRBV4-3; D not resolved. This TCR came from a boy younger than 18 in good health and CMV-seronegative. The CDR3 coding sequence is TGCGCCAGCAGCCCACACCCACACTATGGCTACACCTTC. This translates into CASSPHPHYGYTF.